This TCR beta chain was profiled in a study of PD-1 blockade in classical Hodgkin lymphoma. The repertoire was sequenced with immunoSEQ multiplex PCR; TCRdb's copy has only in-frame clones and lacks some. The sample has approximately 52,000 clones; approximately 70% are singletons. The germline gives CDR1 MNHEY, CDR2 SVGAGI. CDR3 length: 14 residues. Trimming at V came to 6 bases and at J to 8 bases, leaving 5 bases not matched to a gene. Exposure to brentuximab vedotin varied, and each patient had relapsed following autologous stem cell transplantation. Responses achieved at best were complete response, partial response or progressive disease.

This clonotype was obtained from a human donor with classical Hodgkin lymphoma. The rearrangement uses TRBV6-5 and TRBJ2-1; 12 positions match TRBD1. Sequenced material: peripheral blood mononuclear cells (PBMCs), taken before the second cycle of nivolumab. CDR3 DNA: TGTGCCAGCAGACCGGGACAGGGGGCCGATGAGCAGTTCTTC. Its protein product is CASRPGQGADEQFF.